This record covers a single T cell receptor beta chain. No antigen is known for it. This PCR relied on a set of 60 Vbeta primers and 13 Jbeta primers. Assay used: immunoSEQ multiplex PCR; TCRdb lists only in-frame clones, some missing. The repertoire holds under 150,000 clones, 80% seen once, with less than 3% in the top ten. The data were obtained in a study of cytomegalovirus exposure and HLA in healthy donors. V dropped 4 bases and J dropped 0 bases, with 10 bases sitting between them. Germline assignment: CDR1 SGDLS and CDR2 YYNGEE. CDR3 length: 14 residues. General observations from the study: Further analysis, carried out later, found HLA-associated TCR beta chains more clonally expanded than equally common other chains. By a later analysis, the bulk of CMV-associated TCR beta chains appeared HLA-restricted. In vitro assays verified that three CMV-associated chains recognized CMV antigens specifically.

The sequencing sample was made of PBMCs. V usage is TRBV9 and J usage is TRBJ2-5, with D maybe TRBD2 (6 bases). The clonotype comes from a man aged 25-45 years in good health and CMV-seronegative. CDR3 sequence reads: CASSSGGYQETQYF. CDR3 nucleotide sequence: TGTGCCAGCAGCTCCGGAGGGTACCAAGAGACCCAGTACTTC. The whole variable domain, filled in from reference TRBV9 and TRBJ2-5, reads DSGVTQTPKHLITATGQRVTLRCSPRSGDLSVYWYQQSLDQGLQFLIQYYNGEERAKGNILERFSAQQFPDLHSELNLSSLELGDSALYFCASSSGGYQETQYFGPGTRLLVL.